This T cell receptor beta chain appears in the sequencing data of a study of T cells in Graves' hyperthyroidism and ophthalmopathy. The CDR3 runs to 13 residues. Trimming cost V 3 bases and J 11 bases; bases outside gene matches: 7. Per germline, CDR1 MNHEY and CDR2 SMNVEV (reference sequence). Amplified TCR beta CDR3 regions derived from RNA transcripts. A set of HTBI primers served as the primers for a first-round RT-PCR of the TCR CDR3. TCRdb processed the multiplex PCR reads anew with MiXCR; each CDR3 protein has one entry. The repertoire holds 490,000 or so distinct CDR3 sequences, with 22% as singletons.

Sequencing was performed on blood. The chain combines TRBV27 with TRBJ1-1, with TRBD1 matching over 9 bases. The clonotype was recovered from a woman aged 70-85 years with Graves' ophthalmopathy. The CDR3 DNA reads TGTGCCAGCAGTTTCCCCGGGACAGGGCGCGCTTTCTTT. Translation gives CASSFPGTGRAFF.